The 26 T cell receptor beta chains in this list originate from one sample, sequenced in a study of T-cell reconstitution after alpha-beta-depleted transplantation in children. During its preparation, the TCRbeta library received unique molecular identifiers. Each CDR3 protein gets one entry after TCRdb re-called the PCR reads with MiXCR. The repertoire holds around 130,000 distinct CDR3 sequences, with 8.5% to 10% as singletons. This material consisted of PBMCs, mostly from graft donor cells, taken 180 days after TCRalphabeta/CD19-depleted stem cell transplant. The origin of the receptors is a girl under three years old who had a stem cell transplant for combined immunodeficiency, so the T cells may come from the graft donor.

This clonotype was counted a few times. This chain uses TRBV5-6 with TRBJ1-1; D gene ambiguous. Germline CDR1 SGHDT, CDR2 YYEEEE. The CDR3 sequence is 12 residues long. V was trimmed by 4 bases and J by 11 bases, leaving 15 bases between them. CDR3 amino acids: CASSPLGLRAFF. The DNA for the CDR3 is TGTGCCAGCAGCCCCCTTGGACTGCGGGCTTTCTTT. The whole variable domain, filled in from reference TRBV5-6 and TRBJ1-1, reads DAGVTQSPTHLIKTRGQQVTLRCSPKSGHDTVSWYQQALGQGPQFIFQYYEEEERQRGNFPDRFSGHQFPNYSSELNVNALLLGDSALYLCASSPLGLRAFFGQGTRLTVV.

The CDR3 nucleotides read TGTGCCAGCAGTTTTGGACCGTCCTACAATGAGCAGTTCTTC. Its protein product is CASSFGPSYNEQFF. V usage is TRBV12-3 or TRBV12-4 and J usage is TRBJ2-1, with D unclear. Trimming pared 3 bases from V and 1 base from J, leaving 7 bases between. This CDR3 comprises 14 residues.

A few counts support this clonotype. V usage is TRBV24-1 and J usage is TRBJ2-3; TRBD1 might be the D (6 bases). The germline V gene has CDR1 KGHDR and CDR2 SFDVKD. V lost 7 bases, J lost 0 bases, and 13 bases lay in between. This CDR3 is built from 15 residues. The chain's CDR3 is CATRSRTASTDTQYF. In DNA, the CDR3 is TGTGCCACCAGGTCACGGACAGCTAGCACAGATACGCAGTATTTT.

V is TRBV12-3 or TRBV12-4 and J is TRBJ2-3; D is undetermined. Trimming left V 8 bases short and J 4 bases short, with 13 bases between. This CDR3 is 13 amino acids long. For the CDR3, the DNA is TGTGCCAGCTACGGGTATTCAGCAGATACGCAGTATTTT. It codes for CASYGYSADTQYF.

This clonotype was detected only a few times. The rearrangement uses TRBV6-1 and TRBJ2-1; D is possibly TRBD2 (6 bases). CDR3 length: 16 residues. V lost 1 base, J lost 2 bases, and 12 bases lay in between. Germline CDR1 is MNHNS and CDR2 is SASEGT. The CDR3 nucleotides are TGTGCCAGCAGTGAAGGGGCGGGAAGAGCCTACAATGAGCAGTTCTTC. It specifies CASSEGAGRAYNEQFF.

This clonotype was recorded a few times. The gene calls are TRBV20-1 and TRBJ2-7, with D possibly TRBD1 on 6 matching bases. V lost 3 bases and J 7 bases, leaving 19 bases between the germline ends. The CDR3 extends over 14 amino acids. Germline CDR1 and CDR2: DFQATT and SNEGSKA (reference sequence). In DNA, the CDR3 is TGCAGTGCTAGCGCCTTGGGGGCCTCGAGTGAGCAGTACTTC. It is translated as CSASALGASSEQYF.

This clonotype was seen at least ten times. The chain links TRBV9 to TRBJ2-2, with TRBD1 matching 11 bases. From germline, CDR1 is SGDLS and CDR2 YYNGEE. V trimming: 2 bases; J trimming: 4 bases; junction bases outside the gene matches: 10. This CDR3 has 18 residues. The CDR3 sequence: CASSVVPDRGRPTGELFF. The CDR3 DNA follows: TGTGCCAGCAGCGTGGTCCCGGACAGGGGGCGCCCCACCGGGGAGCTGTTTTTT.

A few counts support this clonotype. V and J are TRBV28 and TRBJ2-7, with D uncertain. This CDR3 contains 14 residues. The germline gives CDR1 MDHEN, CDR2 SYDVKM. V was trimmed by 0 bases and J by 6 bases, leaving 12 bases between them. The CDR3 reads CASSLWDLLSEQYF. As DNA, the CDR3 is TGTGCCAGCAGTTTATGGGACCTCCTTTCCGAGCAGTACTTC.

The V and J genes are TRBV9 and TRBJ2-2; 7 bases map to TRBD2. The CDR3 runs to 17 residues. Germline assignment: CDR1 SGDLS and CDR2 YYNGEE. Germline trimming cut 2 bases from V and 4 bases from J; bases unmatched to any gene: 11. The CDR3 here is CASSVGGQITFTGELFF. CDR3 sequence (DNA): TGTGCCAGCAGCGTGGGAGGGCAGATAACCTTCACCGGGGAGCTGTTTTTT. Combining the CDR3 with reference TRBV9 and TRBJ2-2 gives the whole variable domain DSGVTQTPKHLITATGQRVTLRCSPRSGDLSVYWYQQSLDQGLQFLIQYYNGEERAKGNILERFSAQQFPDLHSELNLSSLELGDSALYFCASSVGGQITFTGELFFGEGSRLTVL.

This clonotype was found many times. The J gene is TRBJ2-4, the V gene TRBV12-3 or TRBV12-4, with D tentatively TRBD2 (5 bases). The V and J ends lost 5 bases and 0 bases respectively, with 14 bases between them. CDR3 length: 16 amino acids. In DNA form, the CDR3 reads TGTGCCAGCAGTCCAGGTGGGGAGAAAGCCAAAAACATTCAGTACTTC. Encoded protein: CASSPGGEKAKNIQYF.

Many counts were recorded for this clonotype. The chain employs TRBV12-3 or TRBV12-4 and TRBJ2-7, with 11 bases that match TRBD2. Trimming removed 6 bases from V and 2 bases from J; junction bases left unmatched: 6. CDR3 length: 15 residues. CDR3 DNA sequence: TGTGCCAGCAGCTTGATTAGCGGGAGGGCCTACGAGCAGTACTTC. This translates into CASSLISGRAYEQYF.

The chain links TRBV5-1 to TRBJ2-4; TRBD2 is a possible D gene (7 bases). The CDR3 is 17 amino acids. Germline V gene lookup returns CDR1 SGHRS and CDR2 YFSETQ. With 0 bases removed from V and 1 base from J, the gap between germline ends came to 14 bases. CDR3 sequence: CASSLAGGRAAKNIQYF. In nucleotides, the CDR3 is TGCGCCAGCAGCTTGGCCGGGGGGCGAGCGGCCAAAAACATTCAGTACTTC.

V gene TRBV28 combines with J gene TRBJ2-7; D perhaps matches TRBD2 (5 bases). CDR1 is MDHEN, CDR2 SYDVKM, per germline. The V and J ends lost 7 bases and 3 bases respectively, with 16 bases between them. This CDR3 is built from 14 residues. CDR3 region: CASMLVGEIYEQYF. The CDR3, as DNA: TGTGCCAGCATGCTTGTCGGGGAGATCTACGAGCAGTACTTC.

Many counts were recorded for this clonotype. J is TRBJ2-7 and V is TRBV12-3 or TRBV12-4; the D gene is possibly TRBD1 (6 bases). V was trimmed by 5 bases and J by 7 bases, leaving 12 bases between them. The CDR3 has 12 residues. The CDR3 loop reads CASSIQGLEQYF. The CDR3 coding sequence is TGTGCCAGCAGTATACAGGGCTTGGAGCAGTACTTC.

This clonotype has more than one count but fewer than ten. The chain carries TRBV29-1 and TRBJ1-3; D not resolved. Germline CDR1 is SQVTM and CDR2 is ANQGSEA. The CDR3 sequence is 15 residues long. This CDR3 is CTTPSGESSGNTIYF. Written as DNA, the CDR3 is TGCACCACCCCCAGCGGGGAGAGCTCTGGAAACACCATATATTTT.

This clonotype was found a few times. The V call is TRBV20-1, the J call TRBJ2-7; 11 bases align to TRBD2. Germline CDR1 and CDR2: DFQATT and SNEGSKA (reference sequence). This CDR3 has 16 residues. V lost 6 bases and J lost 4; bases outside the gene matches: 14. The CDR3 region is CSAHSATSGSGYEQYF. For the CDR3, the DNA is TGCAGTGCCCACTCCGCAACTAGCGGGAGTGGGTACGAGCAGTACTTC.

The rearrangement joins TRBV20-1 to TRBJ2-1, with 10 bases that match TRBD2. Looked up from germline, CDR1 is DFQATT and CDR2 is SNEGSKA (reference sequence). With 5 bases clipped from V and 2 bases from J, the junction kept 6 bases outside the gene matches. This CDR3 region has 15 residues. As DNA, the CDR3 is TGCAGTGCTGCATCCGGGACTAGCGCCTACAATGAGCAGTTCTTC. It codes for CSAASGTSAYNEQFF.

This clonotype showed up just a few times. V and J are TRBV29-1 and TRBJ1-1; D remains ambiguous. The CDR3 spans 12 residues. Trimming took off 6 bases at V and 0 bases at J, with 8 bases between the two ends. From germline, CDR1 is SQVTM and CDR2 ANQGSEA. In nucleotides, the CDR3 is TGCAGCGTAAGGGTAATGAACACTGAAGCTTTCTTT. Translation: CSVRVMNTEAFF. Using reference TRBV29-1 and TRBJ1-1 for the parts outside the CDR3, the full variable domain is SAVISQKPSRDICQRGTSLTIQCQVDSQVTMMFWYRQQPGQSLTLIATANQGSEATYESGFVIDKFPISRPNLTFSTLTVSNMSPEDSSIYLCSVRVMNTEAFFGQGTRLTVV.

This clonotype was picked up a small number of times. The chain is built from TRBV14 and TRBJ2-1, with a tentative D call TRBD2 (6 bases). Deletions cut 1 base from V and 0 bases from J, with 13 bases between. Germline values: CDR1 SGHDN, CDR2 FVKESK. CDR3 length: 17 amino acids. The CDR3 is CASSQGLTRSSYNEQFF. The CDR3, as DNA: TGTGCCAGCAGCCAAGGGCTGACTAGAAGCTCCTACAATGAGCAGTTCTTC.

This clonotype was seen a few times. This rearrangement joins TRBV5-6 to TRBJ2-5; D not certain. From germline, CDR1 is SGHDT and CDR2 YYEEEE. V lost 2 bases, J lost 0 bases, and 8 bases lay in between. The CDR3 covers 14 residues. The DNA for the CDR3 is TGTGCCAGCAGCTTACCCAGGAACCAAGAGACCCAGTACTTC. This codes for CASSLPRNQETQYF.

This clonotype has only a few counts. The V call is TRBV7-9, the J call TRBJ2-1; D is possibly TRBD2 (6 bases). Trimming took 1 base from V and 4 from J, leaving 14 bases between them. Germline V gene sequence: CDR1 SEHNR, CDR2 FQNEAQ (reference sequence). This CDR3 is 16 amino acids long. CDR3 residues: CASSLGTKPRYNEQFF. The CDR3 nucleotides are TGTGCCAGCAGCTTAGGGACTAAGCCGAGATACAATGAGCAGTTCTTC.

CDR3 nucleotide sequence: TGCAGTTGGACGGCCGGCCCCGGGGAGCAGTATTTT. This gives the protein CSWTAGPGEQYF. V is TRBV20-1 and J is TRBJ2-3; possibly TRBD2 for D (5 bases). Germline V gene sequence: CDR1 DFQATT, CDR2 SNEGSKA (reference sequence). CDR3 length: 12 residues. V shed 8 bases and J shed 11 bases, with 20 bases lying between them.

This chain uses TRBV20-1 with TRBJ2-1; TRBD2 aligns across 12 bases. The V gene's germline CDR1 is DFQATT and CDR2 SNEGSKA (reference sequence). The junction had 2 bases not matched to a gene; V was cut back by 4 bases and J by 4 bases. The CDR3 length is 14 residues. CDR3 loop: CSAKLAGGYNEQFF. In DNA, the CDR3 is TGCAGTGCTAAACTAGCGGGGGGTTACAATGAGCAGTTCTTC.

This clonotype has at least ten counts. The V and J genes are TRBV6-1 and TRBJ1-4; D not resolved. The germline gives CDR1 MNHNS, CDR2 SASEGT. The ends were cut back, 6 bases at V and 8 bases at J, with 16 bases in the middle. CDR3 length: 14 amino acids. CDR3 bases: TGTGCCAGCAGAACCGGCTTACAGATCGAAAAACTGTTTTTT. Translation gives CASRTGLQIEKLFF.

This clonotype was seen many times. The chain is built from TRBV11-2 and TRBJ2-3; D unresolved. The CDR3 sequence is 11 residues long. V gave up 4 bases and J gave up 5 bases, with 4 bases separating them. CDR1 is SGHAT, CDR2 FQNNGV, per germline. CDR3 sequence (DNA): TGTGCCAGCAGCTCGGGAGATACGCAGTATTTT. This sequence encodes CASSSGDTQYF. The full variable domain, with the rest looked up from reference TRBV11-2 and TRBJ2-3, is EAGVAQSPRYKIIEKRQSVAFWCNPISGHATLYWYQQILGQGPKLLIQFQNNGVVDDSQLPKDRFSAERLKGVDSTLKIQPAKLEDSAVYLCASSSGDTQYFGPGTRLTVL.

CDR3: CSAREELADQETQYF. CDR3 nucleotides: TGCAGTGCTAGAGAGGAACTAGCGGACCAAGAGACCCAGTACTTC. The rearrangement links TRBV20-1 to TRBJ2-5; TRBD2 agrees at 8 bases. Germline V gene sequence: CDR1 DFQATT, CDR2 SNEGSKA (reference sequence). Trimming cost V 0 bases and J 0 bases; bases outside gene matches: 3. This CDR3 is built from 15 residues.